This TCR beta chain was sequenced during a study of Ad26.COV2.S vaccination and SARS-CoV-2 variants. Whole-study context: A participant enrolled in the COV1001 Ad26.COV2.S trial arm provided the sample. Administration of Ad26.COV2.S was intramuscular, either once or twice 56 days apart. Whole-study findings and limits: Substantial breadth in spike-specific CD8+ and CD4+ T cell responses was reportedly seen after vaccination.

Sample treatment: approximately 18 received Ad26.COV2.S at low or high dose, single or two shots; about 5 received placebo; per-sample allocation not given. Vaccine and placebo recipients were sampled on day 63 after the first injection. Donor was an adult aged 18-55 years in Boston. A word on this clone: The antigen is not known.

The repertoire was sequenced with immunoSEQ multiplex PCR; TCRdb's copy has only in-frame clones and lacks some. The table includes 380,000 or so clones, approximately 83% detected once. The germline V gene encodes CDR1 MRHNA and CDR2 SNTAGT. This CDR3 is built from 12 residues. The sample was peripheral blood, taken in a trial of Ad26.COV2.S vaccine versus placebo. The rearrangement joins TRBV6-4 to TRBJ2-5, with a weak D call TRBD2 (7 bases). This TCR came from a person aged 18-65 years who received the Ad26.COV2.S COVID-19 vaccine or a placebo. The CDR3, as DNA: TGTGCTATCCGGGGGGCACAAGAGACCCAGTACTTC. As protein: CAIRGAQETQYF.